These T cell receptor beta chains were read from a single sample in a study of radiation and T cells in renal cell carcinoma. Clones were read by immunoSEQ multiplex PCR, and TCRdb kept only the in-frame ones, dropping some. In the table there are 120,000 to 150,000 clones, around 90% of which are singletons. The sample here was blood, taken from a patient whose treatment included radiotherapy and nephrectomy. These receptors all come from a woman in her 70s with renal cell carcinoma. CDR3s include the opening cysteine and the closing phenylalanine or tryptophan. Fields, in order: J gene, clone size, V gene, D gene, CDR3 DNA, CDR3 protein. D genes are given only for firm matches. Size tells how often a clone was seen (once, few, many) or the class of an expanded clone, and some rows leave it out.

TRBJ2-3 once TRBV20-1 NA TGCAGTGCTTCCGACGGAGCCGCGCAGTATTTT CSASDGAAQYF
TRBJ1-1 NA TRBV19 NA TGTGCCAGTAGTCCTGGCCGGGGGACTGAAGCTTTCTTT CASSPGRGTEAFF
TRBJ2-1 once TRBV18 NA TGTGCCAGCTCACCTATCACGCAGGGGAATCAGCAGTTCTTC CASSPITQGNQQFF
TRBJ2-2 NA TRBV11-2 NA TGTGCCAGCAGCTTATCAGAACCCGGGGAGCTGTTTTTT CASSLSEPGELFF
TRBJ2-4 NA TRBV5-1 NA TGCGCCAGCAGCTTGGCCCCCGGCCGACTAGCCAAAAACATTCAGTACTTC CASSLAPGRLAKNIQYF
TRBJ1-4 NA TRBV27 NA TGTGCCAGCAGTTTATATTGGGGGGCAACTAATGAAAAACTGTTTTTT CASSLYWGATNEKLFF
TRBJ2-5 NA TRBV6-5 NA TGTGCCAGCAGTTACGGGCGAGGCGGGGAGACCCAGTACTTC CASSYGRGGETQYF
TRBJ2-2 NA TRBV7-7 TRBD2 TGTGCTAGCAGCCTAGCGGGGACGAACACCGGGGAGCTGTTTTTT CASSLAGTNTGELFF
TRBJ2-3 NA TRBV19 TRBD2 TGTGCCAGTAGCCCGTCTGGCGGGGGGGCCGGTGATACGCAGTATTTT CASSPSGGGAGDTQYF
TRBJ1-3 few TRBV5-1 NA TGCGCCAGCAGCCTGGGGGGGACACCCGACTCTGGAAACACCATATATTTT CASSLGGTPDSGNTIYF
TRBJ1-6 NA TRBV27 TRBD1 TGTGCCAGCAGTACAGGGGATAATTCACCCCTCCACTTT CASSTGDNSPLHF
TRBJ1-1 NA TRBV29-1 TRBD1 TGCAGCGCCGACAGGGGGTCGAACACTGAAGCTTTCTTT CSADRGSNTEAFF
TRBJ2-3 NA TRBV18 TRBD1 TGTGCCAGCTCATACGGACAGGGTAGCACAGATACGCAGTATTTT CASSYGQGSTDTQYF
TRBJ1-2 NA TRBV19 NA TGTGCCAGTAGGGGTCCGGGGGAGGATGGCTACACCTTC CASRGPGEDGYTF
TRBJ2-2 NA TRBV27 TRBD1 TGTGCCAGCAGTTATCCGACAGGGAGGAACACCGGGGAGCTGTTTTTT CASSYPTGRNTGELFF
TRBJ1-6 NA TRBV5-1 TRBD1 TGCGCCAGCAGCATAACACAGGGGTCCAATTCACCCCTCCACTTT CASSITQGSNSPLHF
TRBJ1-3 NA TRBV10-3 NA TGTGCCATCAGTGAGTCACATGACAAGCGCTCTGGAAACACCATATATTTT CAISESHDKRSGNTIYF
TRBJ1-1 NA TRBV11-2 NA TGTGCCAGCAGCTTATCAGGGAGCTACGTATCTGAAGCTTTCTTT CASSLSGSYVSEAFF
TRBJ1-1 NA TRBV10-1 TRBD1 TGCGCCACCCTAATTGGGGACAGGAACACTGAAGCTTTCTTT CATLIGDRNTEAFF
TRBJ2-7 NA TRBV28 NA TGTGCCAGCAGCCCTCGTACGACAGGTTGGAACGAGCAGTACTTC CASSPRTTGWNEQYF
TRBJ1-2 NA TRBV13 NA TGTGCCAGCAGCTTAGGCCGGTCAGCCTATGGCTACACCTTC CASSLGRSAYGYTF
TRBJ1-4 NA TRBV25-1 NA TGTGCCAGCAGTGAATTACTCAGGGGAAATAATGAAAAACTGTTTTTT CASSELLRGNNEKLFF
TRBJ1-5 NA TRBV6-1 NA TGTGCCAGCAGTGTGGGTGGGGATCAGCCCCAGCATTTT CASSVGGDQPQHF
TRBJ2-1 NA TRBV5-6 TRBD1 TGTGCCAGCAGGCGTCCGGGACAGGGAATCGATGAGCAGTTCTTC CASRRPGQGIDEQFF
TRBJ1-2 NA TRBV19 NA TGTGCCAGTAGTATAACAGGGTCGTATAACTATGGCTACACCTTC CASSITGSYNYGYTF
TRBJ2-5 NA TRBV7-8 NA TGTGCCAGCAGCACCGGGACTCAAGAGACCCAGTACTTC CASSTGTQETQYF
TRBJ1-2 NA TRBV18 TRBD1 TGTGCCAGCTCACCCGGGACAGGCTATGGCTACACCTTC CASSPGTGYGYTF
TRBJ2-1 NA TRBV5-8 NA TGTGCCAGCCGTATTATGGGATCCAATGAGCAGTTCTTC CASRIMGSNEQFF
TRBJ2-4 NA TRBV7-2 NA TGTGCCAGCAGCTCCACGCCGGCCATAAAAGAGTACTTC CASSSTPAIKEYF
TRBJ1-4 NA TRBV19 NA TGTGCCAGTAGTATAGGCGAAAAACTGTTTTTT CASSIGEKLFF
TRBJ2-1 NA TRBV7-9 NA TGTGCCAGCAGCCTATTCTTGACAGACAATGAGCAGTTCTTC CASSLFLTDNEQFF
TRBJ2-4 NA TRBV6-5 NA TGTGCCAGCAAGGTACGGGGCATTCAGTACTTC CASKVRGIQYF
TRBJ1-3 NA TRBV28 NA TGTGCCAGCAGAAAGCCGGACACCTCTGGAAACACCATATATTTT CASRKPDTSGNTIYF
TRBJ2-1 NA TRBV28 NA TGTGCCAGCAGTTGGCCGGGGCTCTCCTACAATGAGCAGTTCTTC CASSWPGLSYNEQFF
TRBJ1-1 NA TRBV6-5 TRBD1 TGTGCCAGCAGCTGGGACAGAAGAGCCACTGAAGCTTTCTTT CASSWDRRATEAFF
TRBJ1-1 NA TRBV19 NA TGTGCCAGTAGTATTGGGGGGCGGCTGAACACTGAAGCTTTCTTT CASSIGGRLNTEAFF
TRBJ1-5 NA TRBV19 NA TGTGCCAGTAGTATAGCTGGGCGCCAGCCCCAGCATTTT CASSIAGRQPQHF
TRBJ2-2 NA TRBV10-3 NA TGTGCCATCAGTGAGTTGGGGGCCGGGGAGCTGTTTTTT CAISELGAGELFF
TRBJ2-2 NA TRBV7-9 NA TGTGCCAGCAGCCGGGAACGCGGGGAGCTGTTTTTT CASSRERGELFF
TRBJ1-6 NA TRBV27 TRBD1 TGTGCCAGCAGTTTCACAGGGACAGATAATTCACCCCTCCACTTT CASSFTGTDNSPLHF
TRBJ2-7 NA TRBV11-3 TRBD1 TGTGCCAGCAGCTACTACAGGGGTAGCCACGAGCAGTACTTC CASSYYRGSHEQYF
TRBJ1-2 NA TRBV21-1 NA TGTGCCAGCAGCAATGGGCGGGGACACTACTATGGCTACACCTTC CASSNGRGHYYGYTF
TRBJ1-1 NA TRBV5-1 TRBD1 TGCGCCAGCAGCTCTAGATTACAGGGGGCGACTGAAGCTTTCTTT CASSSRLQGATEAFF
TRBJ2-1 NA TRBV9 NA TGTGCCAGCAGCGTAGCGGGGACCGTTGGTGAGCAGTTCTTC CASSVAGTVGEQFF
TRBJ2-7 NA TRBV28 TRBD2 TGTGCCAGCAGTCAGTCGGGGGGGTTGAACGAGCAGTACTTC CASSQSGGLNEQYF
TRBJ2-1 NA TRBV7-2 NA TGTGCCAGCAGCTTAGACCACTACAATGAGCAGTTCTTC CASSLDHYNEQFF
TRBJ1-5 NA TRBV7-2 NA TGTGCCAGCAGCTTAGTTACAGGTCGTAGCAATCAGCCCCAGCATTTT CASSLVTGRSNQPQHF
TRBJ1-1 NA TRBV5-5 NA TGTGCCAGCAGCACCGGACGGAAGAACACTGAAGCTTTCTTT CASSTGRKNTEAFF
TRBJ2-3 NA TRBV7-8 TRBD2 TGTGCCAGCAGCAGGACTAGCGGCACAGATACGCAGTATTTT CASSRTSGTDTQYF
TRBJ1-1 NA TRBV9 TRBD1 TGTGCCAGCAGCCTTACCCCAGACAGGGACACTGAAGCTTTCTTT CASSLTPDRDTEAFF
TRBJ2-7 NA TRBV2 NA TGTGCCAGCAAGCTCGGACTGAGAGCCTACGAGCAGTACTTC CASKLGLRAYEQYF
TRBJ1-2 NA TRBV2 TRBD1 TGTGCCAGCAGTCCGGGACAGTATGGCTACACCTTC CASSPGQYGYTF
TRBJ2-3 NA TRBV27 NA TGTGCCAGCAGATGGGCGGCCGCAGATACGCAGTATTTT CASRWAAADTQYF
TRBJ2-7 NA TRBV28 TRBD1 TGTGCCAGCAGGGCCGGGACAGGGGTCGGCGAGCAGTACTTC CASRAGTGVGEQYF
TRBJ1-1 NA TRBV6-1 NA TGTGCCAGCACCCTGGTAGGGACGGGAGGGACTGAAGCTTTCTTT CASTLVGTGGTEAFF
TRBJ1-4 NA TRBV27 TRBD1 TGTGCCAGCAGTTCCAGGGGGCCCAATGAAAAACTGTTTTTT CASSSRGPNEKLFF
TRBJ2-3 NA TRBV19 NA TGTGCCAGTAGTCCTAGCTGGGGTACGCAGTATTTT CASSPSWGTQYF